The 30 T cell receptor beta chains below were found in one sample sequenced in a study of beta chain features in type 1 diabetes. Expressed TCRB transcripts were sequenced because the entire RNA isolate underwent reverse transcription. Sequencing was performed with immunoSEQ multiplex PCR; in TCRdb, only in-frame clones are kept and a portion is missing. The table includes under 250,000 clones, about 14% detected once. The sequencing input was naive CD4+ T cells from blood. The receptors come from a woman in her 40s in good health.

The CDR3 nucleotides are TGTGCCAGCAGTGAAACAATAGCGGGGGACAGCTCCTACGAGCAGTACTTC. It translates to CASSETIAGDSSYEQYF. The chain has TRBV6-1 and TRBJ2-7, with 9 bases identical to TRBD2. The CDR3 is made up of 17 amino acids. V lost 2 bases, J lost 0 bases, and 8 bases stayed unmatched. From germline, CDR1 is MNHNS and CDR2 SASEGT.

The chain couples TRBV2 to TRBJ1-3; tentatively, D is TRBD1 (6 bases). The V end lost 7 bases, the J end lost 3 bases, and 13 bases lay between the germline ends. The germline V gene has CDR1 SNHLY and CDR2 FYNNEI. The CDR3 is 14 amino acids. DNA of the CDR3: TGTGCCAGCAACCACAGGGCTAGTGGAAACACCATATATTTT. Encoded protein: CASNHRASGNTIYF.

This clone turned up a few times. This chain connects TRBV6-5 to TRBJ1-6; 9 nucleotides match TRBD1. Germline lookup yields CDR1 MNHEY and CDR2 SVGAGI. With 5 bases clipped from V and 8 bases from J, the junction kept 4 bases outside the gene matches. This CDR3 is 14 amino acids long. In nucleotides, the CDR3 is TGTGCCAGCAGTACTGGGACAGGGTATTCACCCCTCCACTTT. Translating it yields CASSTGTGYSPLHF.

The chain combines TRBV5-1 with TRBJ1-2; the D gene is possibly TRBD1 (5 bases). From germline, CDR1 is SGHRS and CDR2 YFSETQ. The CDR3 loop spans 13 amino acids. V lost 4 bases to trimming and J lost 4 bases, with 11 bases between them. The CDR3 protein is CASSGGGSYGYTF. The CDR3, as DNA: TGCGCCAGCAGCGGCGGGGGTTCCTATGGCTACACCTTC.

This clone was counted only a few times. The rearrangement joins TRBV2 to TRBJ1-5; D gene uncertain. CDR1 and CDR2 from the germline V gene are SNHLY and FYNNEI. The CDR3 runs 13 residues. V dropped 6 bases and J dropped 2 bases, with 8 bases sitting between them. The CDR3 nucleotides read TGTGCCAGCAGGGTAACGGGCAATCAGCCCCAGCATTTT. It yields the protein CASRVTGNQPQHF.

The V and J genes are TRBV21-1 and TRBJ2-4; the D call in the table, TRBD2, was not verified against the DNA. TRBV21-1 is given as a pseudogene. This CDR3 contains 17 residues. CDR3 DNA sequence: TGTGCCAGCAGCAAAGGACGGACTAGCGGGGGAAGAGACATTCAGTACTTC. As protein: CASSKGRTSGGRDIQYF.

This clone was picked up a small number of times. The chain joins TRBV29-1 to TRBJ1-1; 12 nucleotides align to TRBD1. The length of the CDR3 is 16 residues. CDR1 and CDR2 from the germline V gene are SQVTM and ANQGSEA. V lost 4 bases and J lost 0; bases outside the gene matches: 6. Written as DNA, the CDR3 is TGCAGCGTTGGGGGGACAGGGGGCGTGATGAACACTGAAGCTTTCTTT. It is translated as CSVGGTGGVMNTEAFF.

This clone was recorded a few times. Other DNA sequences in this specimen translate into the identical CDR3. CDR3 in amino acids: CASSVGQSYTF. The DNA of the CDR3 is TGTGCCAGCAGCGTAGGGCAGTCCTACACCTTC. The chain employs TRBV9 and TRBJ1-2; no clear D gene. CDR1 is SGDLS and CDR2 is YYNGEE in the germline V gene. This CDR3 has 11 residues. The V gene lost 0 bases and the J gene lost 10 bases, with 7 bases spanning the gap.

This clone has only a few counts. Different DNA sequences within this sample yield the same CDR3. V and J are TRBV18 and TRBJ2-1; a possible D gene is TRBD2 (6 bases). Deletions cut 0 bases from V and 1 base from J, with 7 bases between. This CDR3 has 15 amino acids. CDR1 and CDR2 (germline): KGHSH, LQKENI. The DNA of the CDR3 is TGTGCCAGCTCACCACCTAGCGGATCCTACAATGAGCAGTTCTTC. Residues: CASSPPSGSYNEQFF.

The rearrangement links TRBV7-2 to TRBJ1-1, with 8 bases that match TRBD1. CDR1 and CDR2 (germline): SGHTA, FQGNSA. V gave up 7 bases and J gave up 4 bases; unmatched junction bases: 11. The CDR3 has 15 residues. The chain's CDR3 is CASNPGGAGGTEAFF. CDR3 nucleotides: TGTGCCAGCAACCCAGGGGGCGCAGGAGGCACTGAAGCTTTCTTT.

A few counts support this clone. V and J are TRBV7-2 and TRBJ2-3; D might be TRBD2 (7 bases). The CDR3 loop spans 15 amino acids. Germline CDR1 reads SGHTA; CDR2 reads FQGNSA. The germline V and J ends were trimmed by 0 bases and 2 bases, with 9 bases remaining between them. The CDR3 DNA reads TGTGCCAGCAGCTTAGCCGGGGGGCACACAGATACGCAGTATTTT. It yields the protein CASSLAGGHTDTQYF.

The V gene is TRBV11-3, the J gene TRBJ2-4, with D uncertain. This CDR3 region has 14 residues. Germline V CDR1 and CDR2: SGHNT, YENEEA. Trimming pared 4 bases from V and 9 bases from J, leaving 16 bases between. CDR3 sequence reads: CASSSGDLQGIQYF. Written as DNA, the CDR3 is TGTGCCAGCAGCTCCGGAGACTTGCAAGGCATTCAGTACTTC.

Turning to this clone: Within the sample, other DNA sequences also encode this same CDR3. The V gene is TRBV9, the J gene TRBJ2-7; no definite D call. The CDR3 consists of 14 residues. V was clipped by 0 bases and J by 1 base, with 8 bases between them. Per germline, CDR1 SGDLS and CDR2 YYNGEE. The CDR3 protein is CASSVEAGSYEQYF. CDR3 in DNA: TGTGCCAGCAGCGTAGAGGCCGGGTCCTACGAGCAGTACTTC.

This clone has only a few counts. The rearrangement joins TRBV7-2 to TRBJ1-6, with D perhaps matching TRBD1 (6 bases). The CDR3 has 15 residues. Germline V lookup: CDR1 SGHTA, CDR2 FQGNSA. Trimming took 7 bases from V and 7 from J, leaving 17 bases between them. CDR3 sequence: CASTPLGAENSPLHF. The CDR3 coding sequence is TGTGCCAGCACCCCCTTGGGGGCGGAAAATTCACCCCTCCACTTT.

This clone was detected only a few times. The V and J genes are TRBV18 and TRBJ2-7; D not certain. Germline V gene sequence: CDR1 KGHSH, CDR2 LQKENI. The CDR3 extends over 13 amino acids. V lost 0 bases and J 3 bases, leaving 6 bases between the germline ends. CDR3 nucleotide sequence: TGTGCCAGCTCACCACCTCATGTCTACGAGCAGTACTTC. Translated: CASSPPHVYEQYF. Full variable domain (remainder filled in from reference TRBV18 and TRBJ2-7): NAGVMQNPRHLVRRRGQEARLRCSPMKGHSHVYWYRQLPEEGLKFMVYLQKENIIDESGMPKERFSAEFPKEGPSILRIQQVVRGDSAAYFCASSPPHVYEQYFGPGTRLTVT.

There are a few counts of this clone. The chain recombines TRBV4-3 with TRBJ1-2; 9 positions match TRBD1. The CDR3 totals 14 residues. CDR1 and CDR2 (germline): LGHNA, YSLEER. With V trimmed by 1 base and J by 5 bases, 2 bases remained unmatched. The CDR3 region is CASSQGDREYGYTF. CDR3 DNA: TGCGCCAGCAGCCAAGGGGACAGGGAATATGGCTACACCTTC.

CDR3 coding DNA: TGCGCCAGCAGCTTGATGGGGGGTGAAGCTTTCTTT. It translates to CASSLMGGEAFF. The chain is built from TRBV5-1 and TRBJ1-1, with D tentatively TRBD1 (5 bases). With 1 base removed from V and 7 bases from J, the gap between germline ends came to 8 bases. The length of the CDR3 is 12 residues. CDR1 SGHRS and CDR2 YFSETQ come from the germline V gene.

This clone was picked up a small number of times. The V gene is TRBV14, the J gene TRBJ1-2; possible D gene TRBD1, 5 bases. CDR1 is SGHDN and CDR2 is FVKESK in the germline V gene. The length of the CDR3 is 16 residues. Trimming stripped 0 bases from V and 7 bases from J, with 18 bases between. CDR3 region: CASSQDVGRVSSGYTF. The CDR3 DNA follows: TGTGCCAGCAGCCAAGATGTGGGCAGGGTTTCGTCTGGCTACACCTTC.

This clone was seen a handful of times. The V gene is TRBV10-3, the J gene TRBJ1-5; D might be TRBD1 (5 bases). Looked up from germline, CDR1 is ENHRY and CDR2 is SYGVKD. Trimming removed 11 bases from V and 0 bases from J, with 11 bases in between. The CDR3 extends over 13 amino acids. The CDR3 sequence is CASQGNSNQPQHF. As DNA, the CDR3 is TGTGCCTCCCAGGGAAATAGCAATCAGCCCCAGCATTTT.

This clone has at least ten counts. The chain recombines TRBV7-9 with TRBJ1-1, with no clear D. The length of the CDR3 is 11 residues. Germline V gene sequence: CDR1 SEHNR, CDR2 FQNEAQ (reference sequence). V dropped 5 bases and J dropped 6 bases, with 7 bases sitting between them. CDR3 DNA: TGTGCCAGCAGCCCCCAGGCTGAAGCTTTCTTT. Its translation is CASSPQAEAFF. The full variable domain, in which reference TRBV7-9 and TRBJ1-1 provide the parts outside the CDR3, is DTGVSQNPRHKITKRGQNVTFRCDPISEHNRLYWYRQTLGQGPEFLTYFQNEAQLEKSRLLSDRFSAERPKGSFSTLEIQRTEQGDSAMYLCASSPQAEAFFGQGTRLTVV.

The chain is built from TRBV5-1 and TRBJ2-5; TRBD2 aligns across 12 bases. After removal of 4 bases from V and 7 bases from J, the junction contained 8 bases not matched to a gene. Germline V lookup: CDR1 SGHRS, CDR2 YFSETQ. This CDR3 has 15 amino acids. CDR3 nucleotides: TGCGCCAGCAGCCCAGGACTAGCGGGGTCAGGGACCCAGTACTTC. It yields the protein CASSPGLAGSGTQYF.

The chain couples TRBV7-2 to TRBJ1-3; TRBD1 matches 11 bases. Germline V lookup: CDR1 SGHTA, CDR2 FQGNSA. The CDR3 is 18 amino acids. Germline trimming cut 1 base from V and 10 bases from J; bases unmatched to any gene: 15. As DNA, the CDR3 is TGTGCCAGCAGCTTAGGCGTGGACAGGGGGCTTAGATGGAGTACCATATATTTT. It encodes CASSLGVDRGLRWSTIYF.

The chain is built from TRBV10-2 and TRBJ2-2; 11 bases agree with TRBD1. The CDR3 runs to 15 residues. Germline CDR1 reads WSHSY; CDR2 reads SAAADI. Trimming took 6 bases from V and 6 from J; bases not matched to a gene: 6. CDR3 region: CASRTGQGAAGELFF. The DNA of the CDR3 is TGCGCCAGCAGGACCGGACAGGGGGCCGCCGGGGAGCTGTTTTTT.

This chain joins TRBV11-2 and TRBJ2-5; TRBD1 might be the D (6 bases). CDR1 is SGHAT, CDR2 FQNNGV, per germline. V lost 5 bases to trimming and J lost 5 bases, with 9 bases between them. The CDR3 sequence is 12 residues long. The CDR3 sequence: CASSLRGETQYF. The CDR3 DNA reads as TGTGCCAGCAGCCTTAGGGGGGAGACCCAGTACTTC.

The J gene is TRBJ1-3, the V gene TRBV5-4, with 7 bases that match TRBD1. V gave up 2 bases and J gave up 6 bases; unmatched junction bases: 8. The CDR3 extends over 15 amino acids. Germline V gene sequence: CDR1 SGHNT, CDR2 YYREEE (reference sequence). The CDR3 here is CASSLWGRGENTIYF. Here the CDR3 DNA reads TGTGCCAGCAGCTTATGGGGCAGGGGGGAAAACACCATATATTTT.

There are a few counts of this clone. The J gene is TRBJ2-3, the V gene TRBV7-9, with TRBD1 matching over 10 bases. Germline CDR1 and CDR2: SEHNR and FQNEAQ (reference sequence). CDR3 length: 18 residues. Trimming cost V 0 bases and J 1 base; bases outside gene matches: 7. CDR3 sequence: CASSLAVVGTGGTDTQYF. The CDR3 DNA follows: TGTGCCAGCAGCTTAGCGGTAGTCGGGACAGGGGGCACAGATACGCAGTATTTT.

The chain carries TRBV2 and TRBJ1-1, with TRBD1 matching over 8 bases. This CDR3 comprises 16 residues. CDR1 is SNHLY, CDR2 FYNNEI, per germline. Trimming took 6 bases from V and 0 from J; bases not matched to a gene: 9. CDR3 bases: TGTGCCAGCAGGTACCGGACAGGGAGGATGAACACTGAAGCTTTCTTT. Protein sequence: CASRYRTGRMNTEAFF.

This clone was counted a few times. J is TRBJ1-2 and V is TRBV7-8, with a possible D match to TRBD1 (6 bases). Germline CDR1 reads SGHVS; CDR2 reads FQNEAQ. V was pared by 6 bases and J by 6 bases, with 11 bases between. The CDR3 spans 12 residues. CDR3 sequence reads: CASSSGTHGYTF. The CDR3 DNA is TGTGCCAGCAGTTCAGGGACACATGGCTACACCTTC.

Comment on this clone: This CDR3 is also generated by other DNA sequences in the sample. This chain links TRBV9 with TRBJ2-1; TRBD2 matches 8 bases. Germline CDR1 and CDR2: SGDLS and YYNGEE. Losses at the gene ends were 5 bases for V and 9 bases for J; bases not matched to a gene: 16. The CDR3 has 16 residues. CDR3 sequence (DNA): TGTGCCAGCAGGGCTACTAGCGGAGGGACCTCTAGTGAGCAGTTCTTC. Translating it yields CASRATSGGTSSEQFF.

In its sample, this clone was seen a few times. The V call is TRBV5-1, the J call TRBJ1-1; TRBD1 is a possible D gene (5 bases). Trimming left V 1 base short and J 3 bases short, with 13 bases between. Per germline, CDR1 SGHRS and CDR2 YFSETQ. The CDR3 covers 15 residues. CDR3 residues: CASSLSPTADTEAFF. CDR3 DNA: TGCGCCAGCAGCTTGTCCCCGACAGCCGACACTGAAGCTTTCTTT.